This T cell receptor beta chain was found in a study of shared clonotypes between healthy human individuals. Only in-frame clones appear in the TCRdb table, and some are missing; sequencing was by immunoSEQ multiplex PCR. Of millions of clones in the sample, 95% are singletons; the top ten hold more than 0.1%. V was cut by 2 bases and J by 4 bases, with 13 bases left in between. Germline CDR1 reads MNHEY; CDR2 reads SVGAGI. The CDR3 is 15 amino acids. The chain recombines TRBV6-5 with TRBJ2-3; a possible D gene is TRBD2 (6 bases). Source material: naive CD4+ T cells sorted from blood. The subset here: CD45RA+ positively selected. The clonotype originates from a man aged 18 to 30 in good health. The CDR3 region has the DNA TGTGCCAGCAGTTACGCTAGCGCCGGCGCAGATACGCAGTATTTT. Encoded protein: CASSYASAGADTQYF.